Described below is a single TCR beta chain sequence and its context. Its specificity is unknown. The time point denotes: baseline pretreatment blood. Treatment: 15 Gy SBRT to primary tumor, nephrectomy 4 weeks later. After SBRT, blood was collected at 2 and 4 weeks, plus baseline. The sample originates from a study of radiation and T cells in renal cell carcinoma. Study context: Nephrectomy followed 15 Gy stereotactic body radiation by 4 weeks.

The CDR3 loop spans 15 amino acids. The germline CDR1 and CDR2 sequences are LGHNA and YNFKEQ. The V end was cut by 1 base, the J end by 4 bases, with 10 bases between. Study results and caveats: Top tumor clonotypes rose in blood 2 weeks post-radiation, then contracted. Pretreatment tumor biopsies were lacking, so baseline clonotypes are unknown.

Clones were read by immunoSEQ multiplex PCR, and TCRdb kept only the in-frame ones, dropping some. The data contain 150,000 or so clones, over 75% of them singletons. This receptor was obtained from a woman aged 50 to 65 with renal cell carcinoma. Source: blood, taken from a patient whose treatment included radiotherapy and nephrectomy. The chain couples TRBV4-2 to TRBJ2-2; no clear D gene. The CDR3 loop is CASSQGSGSTGELFF. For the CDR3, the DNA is TGTGCCAGCAGCCAAGGGAGTGGTAGCACCGGGGAGCTGTTTTTT.